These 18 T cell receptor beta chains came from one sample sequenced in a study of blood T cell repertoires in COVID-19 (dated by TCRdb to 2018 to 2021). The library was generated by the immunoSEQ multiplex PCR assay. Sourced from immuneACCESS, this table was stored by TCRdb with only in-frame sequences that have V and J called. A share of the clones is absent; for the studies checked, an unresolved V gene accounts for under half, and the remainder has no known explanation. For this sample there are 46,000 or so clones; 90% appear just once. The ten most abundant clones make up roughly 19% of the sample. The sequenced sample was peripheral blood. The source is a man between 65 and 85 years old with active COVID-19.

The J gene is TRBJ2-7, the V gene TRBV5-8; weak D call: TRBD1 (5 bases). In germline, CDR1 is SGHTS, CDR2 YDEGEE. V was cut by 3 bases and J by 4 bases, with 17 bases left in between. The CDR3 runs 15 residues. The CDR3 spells CASSSFLRVGYEQYF. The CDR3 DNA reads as TGTGCCAGCAGCTCCTTTCTCAGGGTGGGGTACGAGCAGTACTTC.

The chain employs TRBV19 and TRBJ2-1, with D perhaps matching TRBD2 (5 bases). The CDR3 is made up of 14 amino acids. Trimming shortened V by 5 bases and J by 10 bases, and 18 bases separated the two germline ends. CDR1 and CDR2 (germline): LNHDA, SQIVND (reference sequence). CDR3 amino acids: CASSPLSADWEQFF. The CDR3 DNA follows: TGTGCCAGTAGTCCCCTTTCCGCGGACTGGGAGCAGTTCTTC. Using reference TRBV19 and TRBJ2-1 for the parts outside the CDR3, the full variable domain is DGGITQSPKYLFRKEGQNVTLSCEQNLNHDAMYWYRQDPGQGLRLIYYSQIVNDFQKGDIAEGYSVSREKKESFPLTVTSAQKNPTAFYLCASSPLSADWEQFFGPGTRLTVL.

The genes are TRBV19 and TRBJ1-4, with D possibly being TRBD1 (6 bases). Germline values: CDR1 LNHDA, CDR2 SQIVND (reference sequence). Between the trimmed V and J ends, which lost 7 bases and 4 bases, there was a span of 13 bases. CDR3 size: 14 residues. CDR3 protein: CASKATGLNEKLFF. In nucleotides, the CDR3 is TGTGCCAGTAAAGCAACAGGGCTTAATGAAAAACTGTTTTTT.

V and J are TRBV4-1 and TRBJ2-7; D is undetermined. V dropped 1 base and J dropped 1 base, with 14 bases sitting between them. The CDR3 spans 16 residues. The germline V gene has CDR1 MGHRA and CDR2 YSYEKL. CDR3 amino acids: CASSQGQAIPSYEQYF. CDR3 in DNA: TGCGCCAGCAGCCAAGGGCAGGCTATACCGTCCTACGAGCAGTACTTC.

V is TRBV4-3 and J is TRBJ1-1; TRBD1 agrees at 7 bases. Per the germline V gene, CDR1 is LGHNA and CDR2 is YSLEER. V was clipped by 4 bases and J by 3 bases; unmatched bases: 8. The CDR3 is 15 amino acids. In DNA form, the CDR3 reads TGCGCCAGCAGCCCATATGAGGGGGCGGACACTGAAGCTTTCTTT. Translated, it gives CASSPYEGADTEAFF.

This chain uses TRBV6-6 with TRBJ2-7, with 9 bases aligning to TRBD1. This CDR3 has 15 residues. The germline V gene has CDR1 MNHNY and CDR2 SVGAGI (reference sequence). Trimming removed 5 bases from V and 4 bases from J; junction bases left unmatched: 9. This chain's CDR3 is CASSIRDRVLYEQYF. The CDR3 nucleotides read TGTGCCAGCAGTATCCGGGACAGGGTTCTGTACGAGCAGTACTTC.

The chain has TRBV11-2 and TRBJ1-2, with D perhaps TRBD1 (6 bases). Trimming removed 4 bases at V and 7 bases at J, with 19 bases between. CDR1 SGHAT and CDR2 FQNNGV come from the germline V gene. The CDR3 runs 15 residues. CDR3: CASSSGGPKGVGYTF. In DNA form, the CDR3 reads TGTGCCAGCAGCTCGGGTGGCCCGAAGGGGGTTGGCTACACCTTC.

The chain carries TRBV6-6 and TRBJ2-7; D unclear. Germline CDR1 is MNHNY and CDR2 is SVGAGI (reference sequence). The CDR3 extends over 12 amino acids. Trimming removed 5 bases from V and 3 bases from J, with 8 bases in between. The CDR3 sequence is CASSPLNYEQYF. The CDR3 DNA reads TGTGCCAGCAGTCCACTAAACTACGAGCAGTACTTC.

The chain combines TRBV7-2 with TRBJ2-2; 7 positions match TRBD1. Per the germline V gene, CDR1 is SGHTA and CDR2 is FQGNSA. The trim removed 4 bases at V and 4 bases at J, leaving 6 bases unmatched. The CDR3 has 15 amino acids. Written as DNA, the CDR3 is TGTGCCAGCAGCTCCAGAGCAGGGGGCACCGGGGAGCTGTTTTTT. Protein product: CASSSRAGGTGELFF.

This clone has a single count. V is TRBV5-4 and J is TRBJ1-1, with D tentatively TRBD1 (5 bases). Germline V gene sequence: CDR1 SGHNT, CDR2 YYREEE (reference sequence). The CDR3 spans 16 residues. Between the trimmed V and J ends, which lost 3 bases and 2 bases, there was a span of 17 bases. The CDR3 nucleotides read TGTGCCAGCAGCTCCCAGGTCAGGGTACGTAACACTGAAGCTTTCTTT. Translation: CASSSQVRVRNTEAFF.

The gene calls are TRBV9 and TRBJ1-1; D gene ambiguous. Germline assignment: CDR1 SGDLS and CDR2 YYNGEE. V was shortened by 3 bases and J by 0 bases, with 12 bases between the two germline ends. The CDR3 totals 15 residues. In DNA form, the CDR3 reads TGTGCCAGCAGCGATCGAGGAGGGCTGAACACTGAAGCTTTCTTT. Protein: CASSDRGGLNTEAFF.

CDR3 bases: TGTGCCAGCAGCTTGAGGGGGGGCCGGGAGACCCAGTACTTC. Its translation is CASSLRGGRETQYF. The rearrangement links TRBV5-4 to TRBJ2-5; TRBD2 might be the D (7 bases). Germline V gene lookup returns CDR1 SGHNT and CDR2 YYREEE (reference sequence). The CDR3 extends over 14 amino acids. The germline V and J ends were trimmed by 1 base and 5 bases, with 12 bases remaining between them.

The CDR3: CASRDRNSNQPQHF. The CDR3, as DNA: TGTGCCAGCAGGGACAGGAATAGCAATCAGCCCCAGCATTTT. The chain uses TRBV6-5 and TRBJ1-5, with 7 bases lining up with TRBD1. Germline CDR1 reads MNHEY; CDR2 reads SVGAGI. Germline trimming cut 6 bases from V and 0 bases from J; bases unmatched to any gene: 2. This CDR3 is built from 14 residues.

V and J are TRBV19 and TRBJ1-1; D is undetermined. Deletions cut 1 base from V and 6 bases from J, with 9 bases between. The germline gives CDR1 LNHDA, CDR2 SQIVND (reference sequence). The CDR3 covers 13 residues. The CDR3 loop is CASSIGSRAEAFF. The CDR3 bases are TGTGCCAGTAGTATAGGAAGTCGGGCTGAAGCTTTCTTT.

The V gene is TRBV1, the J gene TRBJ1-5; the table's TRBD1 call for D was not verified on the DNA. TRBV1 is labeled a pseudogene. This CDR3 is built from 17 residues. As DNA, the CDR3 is TGCACCAGCAGCCAAGATTGGGCCCCCTATAGCAATCAGCCCCAGCATTTT. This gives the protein CTSSQDWAPYSNQPQHF.

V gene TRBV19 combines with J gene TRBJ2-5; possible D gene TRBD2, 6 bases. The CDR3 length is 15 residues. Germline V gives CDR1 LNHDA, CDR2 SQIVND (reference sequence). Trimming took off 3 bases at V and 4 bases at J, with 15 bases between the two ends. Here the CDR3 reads CASSMAWGVGETQYF. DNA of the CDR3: TGTGCCAGTAGTATGGCATGGGGGGTAGGAGAGACCCAGTACTTC.

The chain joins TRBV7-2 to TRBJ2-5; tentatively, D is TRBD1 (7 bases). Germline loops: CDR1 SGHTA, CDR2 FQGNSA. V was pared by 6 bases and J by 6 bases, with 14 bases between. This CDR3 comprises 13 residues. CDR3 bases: TGTGCCAGCAGGACAGGGACTGGGCAGACCCAGTACTTC. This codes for CASRTGTGQTQYF. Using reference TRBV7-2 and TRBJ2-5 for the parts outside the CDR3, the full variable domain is GAGVSQSPSNKVTEKGKDVELRCDPISGHTALYWYRQSLGQGLEFLIYFQGNSAPDKSGLPSDRFSAERTGGSVSTLTIQRTQQEDSAVYLCASRTGTGQTQYFGPGTRLLVL.

The CDR3 nucleotides are TGTGCCACCAGTGATCGGGGGGGAGCTAGCACAGATACGCAGTATTTT. Translated, it gives CATSDRGGASTDTQYF. The chain uses TRBV24-1 and TRBJ2-3; 8 nucleotides agree with TRBD2. Trimming at V came to 3 bases and at J to 0 bases, leaving 4 bases not matched to a gene. Germline V gene data show CDR1 as KGHDR and CDR2 as SFDVKD. The length of the CDR3 is 16 residues.